Described below is a single T cell receptor (beta chain) sequence and its context. Its antigen is currently unknown. Germline loops: CDR1 SGHAT, CDR2 FQNNGV. The junction had 12 bases not matched to a gene; V was cut back by 5 bases and J by 4 bases. This CDR3 has 17 amino acids. The data originate from a study of shared clonotypes between healthy human individuals. Study-wide findings and caveats: Lower generation probabilities were found for non-shared clonotypes than for those shared by all four donors.

Division of CD4+ cells produced a CD45RA+ naive subset and a CD45RA-negative memory subset. Only in-frame clones appear in the TCRdb table, and some are missing; sequencing was by immunoSEQ multiplex PCR. The table lists about 1 million clones, about three quarters of them singletons. The chain is built from TRBV11-2 and TRBJ2-3, with 10 bases that match TRBD2. The sample comprised memory CD4+ T cells sorted from blood. Specified subset: CD45RA-negative fraction. This sequence originates from a man aged 18 to 30 in good health. Here the CDR3 reads CASSPWTSGRAPDTQYF. CDR3 nucleotides: TGTGCCAGCAGCCCTTGGACTAGCGGAAGGGCCCCAGATACGCAGTATTTT.